Included here is one TCR beta chain sequence, with context. This sample stems from a study of blood T cell repertoires in COVID-19. On the study more broadly: Sites across the United States, Italy and Spain contributed samples from acute and convalescent COVID-19.

This CDR3 is built from 15 residues. V was trimmed by 5 bases and J by 0 bases, leaving 10 bases between them. CDR1 and CDR2 from the germline V gene are MDHEN and SYDVKM. Profiling relied on immunoSEQ multiplex PCR, and the TCRdb table lists in-frame clones only, not all of them. The sample includes tens of thousands of clones, over 75% of them seen just once. The receptor's source is a woman aged 70-85 years with acute or convalescent COVID-19. The gene calls are TRBV28 and TRBJ1-4; no clear D. The sample comprised peripheral blood. In nucleotides, the CDR3 is TGTGCCAGCAGTAAGAGAACGACAACTAATGAAAAACTGTTTTTT. Its protein product is CASSKRTTTNEKLFF.